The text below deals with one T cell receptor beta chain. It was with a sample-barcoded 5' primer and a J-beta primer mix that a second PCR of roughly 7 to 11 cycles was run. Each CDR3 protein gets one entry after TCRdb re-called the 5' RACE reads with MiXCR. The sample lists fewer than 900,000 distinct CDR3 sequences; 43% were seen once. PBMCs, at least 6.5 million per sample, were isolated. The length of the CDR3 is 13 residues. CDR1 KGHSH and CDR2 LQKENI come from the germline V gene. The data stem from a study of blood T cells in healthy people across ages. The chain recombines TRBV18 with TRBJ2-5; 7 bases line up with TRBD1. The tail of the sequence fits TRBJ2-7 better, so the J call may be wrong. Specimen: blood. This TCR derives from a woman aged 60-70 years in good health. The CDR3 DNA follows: TGTGCCAGCTCACCAAACAGGGGCTACGAGCAGTACTTC. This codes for CASSPNRGYEQYF.